The clone carrying this T cell receptor beta chain was detected a few times. This sample was included in a study of early T cells in non-severe SARS-CoV-2 infection. TCRdb recomputed calls from the 5' RACE reads with MiXCR, one row per CDR3 protein. The table includes under 70,000 distinct CDR3 sequences, roughly 13% detected once. The receptor was isolated from an adult who was a healthcare worker with PCR-confirmed SARS-CoV-2 infection or an uninfected control (not recorded which). Sample: whole blood.

The CDR3 bases are TGTGCCAGTAGTTCGGGGTCAACCTACAATGAGCAGTTCTTC. Protein: CASSSGSTYNEQFF. This chain uses TRBV19 with TRBJ2-1, with D perhaps TRBD2 (5 bases). The V and J ends lost 5 bases and 2 bases respectively, with 10 bases between them. The germline CDR1 and CDR2 sequences are LNHDA and SQIVND (reference sequence). The CDR3 extends over 14 amino acids.